A selection of T cell receptor beta chains follows, all from one sample in a study of T cell responses to AZD1222 COVID-19 vaccine. Clones were sequenced by immunoSEQ multiplex PCR, and TCRdb holds only the in-frame ones, with some missing. The table shows fewer than 200,000 clones, with around 92% occurring only once. The sample was peripheral blood, taken on day 0 of AZD1222 vaccination. The receptor set was obtained from an adult in good health. Each CDR3 is given with its conserved first and last residue. The order of the fields is J gene, D gene, V gene, clone size, CDR3 DNA, CDR3 protein. A D gene is named only where the DNA matches it firmly. Size tells how often a clone was seen (once, few, many) or the class of an expanded clone, and some rows leave it out.

j_gene: TRBJ1-5
d_gene: .
v_gene: TRBV5-1
abundance: .
CDR3nt: TGCGCCAGCAGCTTGGCCGGATGGTCCAATCAGCCCCAGCATTTT
CDR3aa: CASSLAGWSNQPQHF

j_gene: TRBJ2-7
d_gene: .
v_gene: TRBV6-5
abundance: .
CDR3nt: TGTGCCAGCAGTTACTCGACTAAGAACGAGCAGTACTTC
CDR3aa: CASSYSTKNEQYF

j_gene: TRBJ1-6
d_gene: .
v_gene: TRBV6-2/TRBV6-3
abundance: .
CDR3nt: TGTGCCAGCAGCCCTCCCAGAGAATCGCCTTATAATTCACCCCTCCACTTT
CDR3aa: CASSPPRESPYNSPLHF

j_gene: TRBJ2-3
d_gene: TRBD1
v_gene: TRBV9
abundance: .
CDR3nt: TGTGCCAGCAGCGTTTCCGGGACAGGCACAGATACGCAGTATTTT
CDR3aa: CASSVSGTGTDTQYF

j_gene: TRBJ2-7
d_gene: .
v_gene: TRBV3-1/TRBV3-2
abundance: .
CDR3nt: TGTGCCAGCAGCCAAGACTATCTCGAGCAGTACTTC
CDR3aa: CASSQDYLEQYF

j_gene: TRBJ2-5
d_gene: TRBD2
v_gene: TRBV14
abundance: .
CDR3nt: TGTGCCAGCAGCCAAGACGGCGGGGGACGAGAGACCCAGTACTTC
CDR3aa: CASSQDGGGRETQYF

j_gene: TRBJ1-6
d_gene: .
v_gene: TRBV9
abundance: .
CDR3nt: TGTGCCAGCAGCGTAGGAGCCCCAGGCACCTATAATTCACCCCTCCACTTT
CDR3aa: CASSVGAPGTYNSPLHF

j_gene: TRBJ2-2
d_gene: TRBD2
v_gene: TRBV29-1
abundance: few
CDR3nt: TGCAGCGCCGGACTAGCGGCAAACACCGGGGAGCTGTTTTTT
CDR3aa: CSAGLAANTGELFF

j_gene: TRBJ1-1
d_gene: .
v_gene: TRBV24-1
abundance: .
CDR3nt: TGTGCCACCAGTGATGAGGGGAACACTGAAGCTTTCTTT
CDR3aa: CATSDEGNTEAFF

j_gene: TRBJ1-1
d_gene: .
v_gene: TRBV27
abundance: once
CDR3nt: TGTGCCAGCAGCGGGGGCTCGCGACGCACTGAAGCTTTCTTT
CDR3aa: CASSGGSRRTEAFF

j_gene: TRBJ1-2
d_gene: .
v_gene: TRBV5-1
abundance: .
CDR3nt: TGCGCCAGCAGCCTCAACAGGGATGGCTACACCTTC
CDR3aa: CASSLNRDGYTF

j_gene: TRBJ2-7
d_gene: .
v_gene: TRBV9
abundance: .
CDR3nt: TGTGCCAGCAGCGGACGGGACTCACCCCCCAGCGAGCAGTACTTC
CDR3aa: CASSGRDSPPSEQYF

j_gene: TRBJ2-7
d_gene: .
v_gene: TRBV11-2
abundance: .
CDR3nt: TGTGCCAGCAGGGGAGCCTACGAGCAGTACTTC
CDR3aa: CASRGAYEQYF

j_gene: TRBJ1-1
d_gene: .
v_gene: TRBV5-1
abundance: .
CDR3nt: TGCGCCAGCAGCCAGGCGAACACTGAAGCTTTCTTT
CDR3aa: CASSQANTEAFF

j_gene: TRBJ1-2
d_gene: .
v_gene: TRBV6-5
abundance: .
CDR3nt: TGTGCCAGCAGCACCACAACCTTCTATGGCTACACCTTC
CDR3aa: CASSTTTFYGYTF

j_gene: TRBJ1-3
d_gene: .
v_gene: TRBV6-5
abundance: .
CDR3nt: TGTGCCAGCAGGAGAGGGGTCTCTGGAAACACCATATATTTT
CDR3aa: CASRRGVSGNTIYF

j_gene: TRBJ2-7
d_gene: TRBD1
v_gene: TRBV29-1
abundance: .
CDR3nt: TGCAGCGTTGAGGGACAGGGTTCGGGCTCCTACGAGCAGTACTTC
CDR3aa: CSVEGQGSGSYEQYF

j_gene: TRBJ1-3
d_gene: .
v_gene: TRBV19
abundance: once
CDR3nt: TGTGCCACCTTATCAGGGCTATCCTCTGGAAACACCATATATTTT
CDR3aa: CATLSGLSSGNTIYF

j_gene: TRBJ1-6
d_gene: TRBD1
v_gene: TRBV6-5
abundance: .
CDR3nt: TGTGCCAGCACCAGGGACAGGCCAAATTCACCCCTCCACTTT
CDR3aa: CASTRDRPNSPLHF

j_gene: TRBJ1-4
d_gene: .
v_gene: TRBV7-9
abundance: .
CDR3nt: TGTGCCAGCAGCTTAAGCGACACGTCCGGAAAACTGTTTTTT
CDR3aa: CASSLSDTSGKLFF

j_gene: TRBJ2-2
d_gene: .
v_gene: TRBV5-4
abundance: once
CDR3nt: TGTGCCAGCAGCTTGGAAGGGCGATCCGGGGAGCTGTTTTTT
CDR3aa: CASSLEGRSGELFF

j_gene: TRBJ1-5
d_gene: .
v_gene: TRBV2
abundance: once
CDR3nt: TGTGCCAGCACGGTTTCTAATAGCAATCAGCCCCAGCATTTT
CDR3aa: CASTVSNSNQPQHF

j_gene: TRBJ1-1
d_gene: .
v_gene: TRBV27
abundance: .
CDR3nt: TGTGCCAGCAGTTTTCGACAAGGGAGCACTGAAGCTTTCTTT
CDR3aa: CASSFRQGSTEAFF

j_gene: TRBJ2-7
d_gene: TRBD1
v_gene: TRBV6-6
abundance: .
CDR3nt: TGTGCCAGCAGGGAGACAGGGGGTGGCTCCTACGAGCAGTACTTC
CDR3aa: CASRETGGGSYEQYF

j_gene: TRBJ2-3
d_gene: TRBD2
v_gene: TRBV11-3
abundance: .
CDR3nt: TGTGCCAGCAGCTTAGAGGAGCGGGGACTCTACACAGATACGCAGTATTTT
CDR3aa: CASSLEERGLYTDTQYF

j_gene: TRBJ1-2
d_gene: TRBD1
v_gene: TRBV29-1
abundance: .
CDR3nt: TGCAGCGCCACTGGGACAGCTAACTATGGCTACACCTTC
CDR3aa: CSATGTANYGYTF

j_gene: TRBJ1-5
d_gene: .
v_gene: TRBV2
abundance: .
CDR3nt: TGTGCCAGCAGTGTTGGGGTTCTTCCGCGCCAGCCCCAGCATTTT
CDR3aa: CASSVGVLPRQPQHF